These 15 T cell receptor beta chains came from one sample sequenced in a study of graft-versus-host responses after intestinal transplantation. Repertoires were generated with immunoSEQ multiplex PCR, while TCRdb's copy carries only in-frame clones and drops some. The repertoire includes fewer than 85,000 clones, more than 70% of them detected once, and 2% to 3% sits in the top ten. The antigens for these receptors are not known. The starting material was unstimulated CD8+ T cells sorted from spleen or lymph node cells, obtained before intestinal transplant. The receptors come from a human donor who received an intestinal transplant.

The genes are TRBV6-6 and TRBJ1-2; D might be TRBD1 (6 bases). Germline V lookup: CDR1 MNHNY, CDR2 SVGAGI (reference sequence). This CDR3 contains 15 residues. The V end lost 4 bases, the J end lost 4 bases, and 16 bases lay between the germline ends. The CDR3 reads CASSSTPTGSYGYTF. The CDR3 nucleotides read TGTGCCAGCAGTTCGACTCCTACAGGGTCCTATGGCTACACCTTC.

This clone was picked up one time. The chain carries TRBV6-4 and TRBJ1-5, with 8 bases that match TRBD1. Germline V gives CDR1 MRHNA, CDR2 SNTAGT. V lost 6 bases, J lost 3 bases, and 10 bases stayed unmatched. The CDR3 runs to 16 residues. For the CDR3, the DNA is TGTGCCAGCAGAGACAGGGGTGAATTCCCCAATCAGCCCCAGCATTTT. This codes for CASRDRGEFPNQPQHF.

V and J are TRBV5-4 and TRBJ2-7; 11 bases fit TRBD2. The J segment lost 2 bases and the V segment lost 4 bases, leaving 8 bases of the junction unmatched. The germline V gene has CDR1 SGHNT and CDR2 YYREEE (reference sequence). This CDR3 is 16 amino acids long. Here the CDR3 reads CASSGQTSGSPYEQYF. The CDR3 region has the DNA TGTGCCAGCAGCGGCCAAACTAGCGGGAGCCCCTACGAGCAGTACTTC.

The chain links TRBV28 to TRBJ1-5; weak D call: TRBD1 (5 bases). Germline values: CDR1 MDHEN, CDR2 SYDVKM. V was shortened by 5 bases and J by 5 bases, with 19 bases between the two germline ends. CDR3 size: 16 residues. DNA for the CDR3: TGTGCCAGCAGTCCCCCTGGGCAGGGAGGGGATCAGCCCCAGCATTTT. Protein product: CASSPPGQGGDQPQHF.

This sequence joins TRBV4-1 and TRBJ2-7; no reliable D call. The CDR3 is 13 residues long. V was clipped by 4 bases and J by 5 bases, with 12 bases between them. In germline, CDR1 is MGHRA, CDR2 YSYEKL. The CDR3 is CASSLRQYDEQYF. The CDR3 bases are TGCGCCAGCAGCCTGCGGCAGTACGACGAGCAGTACTTC.

In this sample, this clone turned up a few times. The chain couples TRBV6-6 to TRBJ1-5; D possibly corresponds to TRBD1 (5 bases). Trimming removed 2 bases from V and 1 base from J, with 6 bases in between. This CDR3 is 14 amino acids long. Germline CDR1 reads MNHNY; CDR2 reads SVGAGI (reference sequence). The CDR3 here is CASSYPGSNQPQHF. As DNA, the CDR3 is TGTGCCAGCAGTTACCCAGGGAGCAATCAGCCCCAGCATTTT.

This chain links TRBV7-8 with TRBJ2-7; 16 bases align to TRBD2. CDR3 length: 16 residues. V lost 4 bases, J lost 2 bases, and 2 bases stayed unmatched. The germline V gene encodes CDR1 SGHVS and CDR2 FQNEAQ. The CDR3 DNA is TGTGCCAGCAGCTCGGGACTAGCGGGAGGGCCCTACGAGCAGTACTTC. As protein: CASSSGLAGGPYEQYF.

The V and J genes are TRBV29-1 and TRBJ2-7; 7 positions agree with TRBD2. Germline V gene data show CDR1 as SQVTM and CDR2 as ANQGSEA. CDR3 size: 13 residues. Trimming removed 8 bases from V and 0 bases from J; junction bases left unmatched: 7. CDR3 residues: CSWGGTSSYEQYF. As DNA, the CDR3 is TGCAGCTGGGGAGGGACCAGCTCCTACGAGCAGTACTTC.

The V call is TRBV6-5, the J call TRBJ2-1; the match to TRBD2 covers 10 bases. There are 14 residues in the CDR3. The V and J ends lost 2 bases and 8 bases, in that order; junction bases with no gene match: 3. Germline V gene data show CDR1 as MNHEY and CDR2 as SVGAGI. The DNA of the CDR3 is TGTGCCAGCAGTTACGGGACTAGCGAGTATGAGCAGTTCTTC. Residues: CASSYGTSEYEQFF.

This chain links TRBV19 with TRBJ2-1, with TRBD2 matching 11 bases. The germline CDR1 and CDR2 sequences are LNHDA and SQIVND (reference sequence). Losses at the gene ends were 3 bases for V and 3 bases for J; bases not matched to a gene: 1. The CDR3 consists of 15 residues. Written as DNA, the CDR3 is TGTGCCAGTAGTATTAGCGGGGGGGACTACAATGAGCAGTTCTTC. Residues: CASSISGGDYNEQFF.

This clone was picked up one time. The V gene is TRBV12-5, the J gene TRBJ2-2; D gene uncertain. V shed 2 bases and J shed 5 bases, with 3 bases lying between them. The CDR3 length is 12 residues. The germline CDR1 and CDR2 sequences are LGHNT and FRNRAP. CDR3 in DNA: TGTGCTAGTGGTTTGTCGACCGGGGAGCTGTTTTTT. Protein product: CASGLSTGELFF.

This sequence joins TRBV9 and TRBJ2-1; 7 bases agree with TRBD2. V gave up 0 bases and J gave up 5 bases; unmatched junction bases: 2. The CDR3 extends over 14 amino acids. Germline CDR1 and CDR2: SGDLS and YYNGEE. CDR3 protein: CASSVGAGDNEQFF. The CDR3 nucleotides read TGTGCCAGCAGCGTAGGTGCGGGAGACAATGAGCAGTTCTTC.

This chain uses TRBV19 with TRBJ1-5; D may be TRBD1 (5 bases). The CDR3 totals 13 residues. The V and J ends lost 7 bases and 7 bases respectively, with 14 bases between them. The germline V gene encodes CDR1 LNHDA and CDR2 SQIVND (reference sequence). The CDR3 loop is CASNARAKQPQHF. CDR3 bases: TGTGCCAGTAATGCCAGGGCTAAGCAGCCCCAGCATTTT. Complete variable domain (other parts from reference TRBV19 and TRBJ1-5): DGGITQSPKYLFRKEGQNVTLSCEQNLNHDAMYWYRQDPGQGLRLIYYSQIVNDFQKGDIAEGYSVSREKKESFPLTVTSAQKNPTAFYLCASNARAKQPQHFGDGTRLSIL.

V gene TRBV30 combines with J gene TRBJ2-7; 8 nucleotides line up with TRBD2. Looked up from germline, CDR1 is GTSNPN and CDR2 is SVGIG (reference sequence). This CDR3 is built from 14 residues. CDR3 in DNA: TGTGCTTGGGGCGGGGGGCGGACTCCCTACGAGCAGTACTTC. Amino acids: CAWGGGRTPYEQYF.

The chain links TRBV28 to TRBJ2-1; tentative D call: TRBD1 (5 bases). The CDR3 spans 16 residues. V dropped 5 bases and J dropped 8 bases, with 22 bases sitting between them. Germline V gene sequence: CDR1 MDHEN, CDR2 SYDVKM. DNA of the CDR3: TGTGCCAGCAGTCCCCAGGGTGGAGCGATGATTGATGAGCAGTTCTTC. Its protein product is CASSPQGGAMIDEQFF.